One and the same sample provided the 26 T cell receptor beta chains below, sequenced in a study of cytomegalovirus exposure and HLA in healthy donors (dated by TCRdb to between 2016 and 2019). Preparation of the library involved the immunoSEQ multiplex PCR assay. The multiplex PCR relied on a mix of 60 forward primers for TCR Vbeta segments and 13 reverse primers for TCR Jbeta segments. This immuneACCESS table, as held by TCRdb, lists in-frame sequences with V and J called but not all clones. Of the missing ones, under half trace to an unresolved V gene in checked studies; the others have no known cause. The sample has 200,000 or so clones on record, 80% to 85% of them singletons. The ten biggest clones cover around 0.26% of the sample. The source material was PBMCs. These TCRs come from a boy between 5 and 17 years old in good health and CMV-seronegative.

The CDR3 here is CASTMTGSTEAFF. The CDR3 coding sequence is TGTGCCAGCACGATGACAGGATCGACTGAAGCTTTCTTT. This chain links TRBV27 with TRBJ1-1; the D gene is possibly TRBD1 (6 bases). This CDR3 has 13 residues. The V end was cut by 7 bases, the J end by 5 bases, with 14 bases between. The V gene's germline CDR1 is MNHEY and CDR2 SMNVEV (reference sequence).

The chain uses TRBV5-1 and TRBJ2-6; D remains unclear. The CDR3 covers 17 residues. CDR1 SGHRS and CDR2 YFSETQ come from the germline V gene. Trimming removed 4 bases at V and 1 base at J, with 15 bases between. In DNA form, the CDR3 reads TGCGCCAGCAGCATAACAATTCCCGTATCTGGGGCCAACGTCCTGACTTTC. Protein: CASSITIPVSGANVLTF. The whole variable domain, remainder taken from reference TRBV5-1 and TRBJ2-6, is KAGVTQTPRYLIKTRGQQVTLSCSPISGHRSVSWYQQTPGQGLQFLFEYFSETQRNKGNFPGRFSGRQFSNSRSEMNVSTLELGDSALYLCASSITIPVSGANVLTFGAGSRLTVL.

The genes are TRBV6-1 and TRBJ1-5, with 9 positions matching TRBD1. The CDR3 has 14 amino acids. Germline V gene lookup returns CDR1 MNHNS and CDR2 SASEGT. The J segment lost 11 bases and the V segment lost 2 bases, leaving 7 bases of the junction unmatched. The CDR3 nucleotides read TGTGCCAGCAGTGAAATCCGACAGGGGGACGCCCAGCATTTT. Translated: CASSEIRQGDAQHF.

The CDR3 DNA reads TGTGCCAGCAGCTACGGTCGTGAAAAACTGTTTTTT. Encoded protein: CASSYGREKLFF. The gene calls are TRBV5-8 and TRBJ1-4; D not resolved. The V gene lost 3 bases and the J gene lost 7 bases, with 7 bases spanning the gap. The CDR3 spans 12 residues. Germline V gene lookup returns CDR1 SGHTS and CDR2 YDEGEE.

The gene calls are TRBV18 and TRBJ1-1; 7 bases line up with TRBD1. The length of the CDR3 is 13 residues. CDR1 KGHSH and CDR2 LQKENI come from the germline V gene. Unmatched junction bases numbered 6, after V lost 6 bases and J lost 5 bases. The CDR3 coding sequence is TGTGCCAGCTCGCTCAGGGGGAGTACTGAAGCTTTCTTT. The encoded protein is CASSLRGSTEAFF.

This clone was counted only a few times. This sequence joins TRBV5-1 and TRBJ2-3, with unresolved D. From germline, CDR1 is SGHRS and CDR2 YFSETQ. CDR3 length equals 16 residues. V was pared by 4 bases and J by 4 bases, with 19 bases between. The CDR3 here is CASSALTGSLADTQYF. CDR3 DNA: TGCGCCAGCAGCGCTCTGACGGGTTCTCTCGCAGATACGCAGTATTTT.

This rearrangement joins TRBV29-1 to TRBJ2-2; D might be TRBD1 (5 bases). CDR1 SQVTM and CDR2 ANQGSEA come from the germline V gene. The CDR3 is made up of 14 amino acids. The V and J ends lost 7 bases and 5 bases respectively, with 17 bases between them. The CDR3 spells CSARKGVWTGELFF. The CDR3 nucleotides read TGCAGCGCAAGGAAAGGGGTTTGGACCGGGGAGCTGTTTTTT.

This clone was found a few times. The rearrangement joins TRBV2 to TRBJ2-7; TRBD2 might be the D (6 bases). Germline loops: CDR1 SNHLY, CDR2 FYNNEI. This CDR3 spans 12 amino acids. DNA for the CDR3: TGTGCTCAAAGGCGGGGTATCTACGAGCAGTACTTC. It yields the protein CAQRRGIYEQYF.

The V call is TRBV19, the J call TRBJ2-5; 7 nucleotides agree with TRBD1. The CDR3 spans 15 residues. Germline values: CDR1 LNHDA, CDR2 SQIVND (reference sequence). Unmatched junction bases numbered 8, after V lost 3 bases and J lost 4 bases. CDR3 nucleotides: TGTGCCAGTAGTATGGGAAGGGGGCATGGAGAGACCCAGTACTTC. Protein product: CASSMGRGHGETQYF.

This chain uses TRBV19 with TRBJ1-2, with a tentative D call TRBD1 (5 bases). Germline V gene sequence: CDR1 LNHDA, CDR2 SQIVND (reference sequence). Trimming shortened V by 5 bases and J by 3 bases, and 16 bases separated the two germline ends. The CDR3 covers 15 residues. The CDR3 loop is CASSRAGTGDYGYTF. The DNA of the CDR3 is TGTGCCAGTAGTCGCGCCGGGACGGGGGACTATGGCTACACCTTC.

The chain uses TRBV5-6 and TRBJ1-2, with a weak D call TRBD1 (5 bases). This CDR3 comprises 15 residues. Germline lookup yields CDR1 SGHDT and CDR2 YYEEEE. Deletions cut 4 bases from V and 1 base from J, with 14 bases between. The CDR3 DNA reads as TGTGCCAGCAGCGCGGGACTTTTGTTTAACTATGGCTACACCTTC. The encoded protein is CASSAGLLFNYGYTF.

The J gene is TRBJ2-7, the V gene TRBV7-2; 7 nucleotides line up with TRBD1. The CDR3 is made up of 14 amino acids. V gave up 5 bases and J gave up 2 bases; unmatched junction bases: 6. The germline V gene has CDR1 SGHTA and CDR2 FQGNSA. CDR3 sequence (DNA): TGTGCCAGCAGCCCAAGAGGGACAGCCTACGAGCAGTACTTC. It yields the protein CASSPRGTAYEQYF.

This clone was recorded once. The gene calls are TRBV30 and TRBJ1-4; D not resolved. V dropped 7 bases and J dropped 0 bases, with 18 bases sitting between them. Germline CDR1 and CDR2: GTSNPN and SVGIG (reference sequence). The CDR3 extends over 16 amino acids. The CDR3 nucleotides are TGTGCCTACTACGAGGGATCCGTTGCAACTAATGAAAAACTGTTTTTT. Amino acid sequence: CAYYEGSVATNEKLFF.

The CDR3 reads CASSFFSGSYEQYF. DNA of the CDR3: TGTGCCAGCAGTTTTTTTTCGGGGTCCTACGAGCAGTACTTC. The chain couples TRBV27 to TRBJ2-7; D is perhaps TRBD2 (5 bases). V was shortened by 3 bases and J by 1 base, with 10 bases between the two germline ends. The length of the CDR3 is 14 residues. The germline V gene has CDR1 MNHEY and CDR2 SMNVEV (reference sequence).

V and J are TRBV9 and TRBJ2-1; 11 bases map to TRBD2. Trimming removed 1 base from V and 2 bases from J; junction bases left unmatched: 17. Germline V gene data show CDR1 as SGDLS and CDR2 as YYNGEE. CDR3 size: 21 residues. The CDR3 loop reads CASSVRSGLLAGGRPYNEQFF. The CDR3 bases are TGTGCCAGCAGCGTAAGGTCCGGGTTGTTAGCGGGAGGGCGGCCCTACAATGAGCAGTTCTTC.

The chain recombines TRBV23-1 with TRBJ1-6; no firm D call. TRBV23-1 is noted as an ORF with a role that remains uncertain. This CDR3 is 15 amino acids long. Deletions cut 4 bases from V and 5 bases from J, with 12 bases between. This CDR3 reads CASSLPGLHNSPLHF. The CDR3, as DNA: TGCGCCAGCAGTCTCCCCGGACTCCATAATTCACCCCTCCACTTT.

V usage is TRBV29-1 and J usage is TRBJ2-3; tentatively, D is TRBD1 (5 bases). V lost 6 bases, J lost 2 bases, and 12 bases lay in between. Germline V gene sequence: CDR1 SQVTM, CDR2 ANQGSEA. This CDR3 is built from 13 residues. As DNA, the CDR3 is TGCAGCGTGGTAAAGGGGAACACAGATACGCAGTATTTT. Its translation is CSVVKGNTDTQYF.

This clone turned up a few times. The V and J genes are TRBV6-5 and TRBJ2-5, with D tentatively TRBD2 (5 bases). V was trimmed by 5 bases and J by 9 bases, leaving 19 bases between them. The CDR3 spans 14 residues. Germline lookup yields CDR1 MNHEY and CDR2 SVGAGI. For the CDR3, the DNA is TGTGCCAGCAGTACTAAAAGCGGTCCAAGGGCCCAGTACTTC. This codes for CASSTKSGPRAQYF.

Written as DNA, the CDR3 is TGTGCCACCCGGAGTAATGAAAAACTGTTTTTT. This sequence encodes CATRSNEKLFF. V is TRBV28 and J is TRBJ1-4; D not resolved. V lost 10 bases, J lost 4 bases, and 7 bases lay in between. The germline gives CDR1 MDHEN, CDR2 SYDVKM. The CDR3 runs to 11 residues.

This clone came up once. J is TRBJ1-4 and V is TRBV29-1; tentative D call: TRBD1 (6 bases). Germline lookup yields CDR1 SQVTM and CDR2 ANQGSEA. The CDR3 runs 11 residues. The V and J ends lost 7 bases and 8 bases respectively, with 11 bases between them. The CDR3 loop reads CSGAGEEKLFF. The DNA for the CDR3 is TGCAGCGGCGCAGGGGAAGAAAAACTGTTTTTT.

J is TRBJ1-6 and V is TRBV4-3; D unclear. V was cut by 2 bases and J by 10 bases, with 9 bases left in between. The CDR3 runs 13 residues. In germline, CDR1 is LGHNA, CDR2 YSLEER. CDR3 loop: CASSQWAESPLHF. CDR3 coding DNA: TGCGCCAGCAGCCAATGGGCTGAGTCACCCCTCCACTTT.

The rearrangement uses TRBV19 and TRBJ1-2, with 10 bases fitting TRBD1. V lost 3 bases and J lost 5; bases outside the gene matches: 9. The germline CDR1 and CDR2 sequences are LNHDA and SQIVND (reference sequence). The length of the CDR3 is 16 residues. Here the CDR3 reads CASSIPGQGVRYGYTF. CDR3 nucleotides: TGTGCCAGTAGTATCCCCGGACAGGGGGTACGGTATGGCTACACCTTC.

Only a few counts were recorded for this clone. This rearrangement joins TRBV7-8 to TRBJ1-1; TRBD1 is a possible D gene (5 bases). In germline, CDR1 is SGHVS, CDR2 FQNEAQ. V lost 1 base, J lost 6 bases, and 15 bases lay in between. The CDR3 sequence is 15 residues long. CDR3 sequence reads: CASSLEDAGTSEAFF. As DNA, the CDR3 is TGTGCCAGCAGCTTAGAGGATGCAGGGACTTCTGAAGCTTTCTTT.

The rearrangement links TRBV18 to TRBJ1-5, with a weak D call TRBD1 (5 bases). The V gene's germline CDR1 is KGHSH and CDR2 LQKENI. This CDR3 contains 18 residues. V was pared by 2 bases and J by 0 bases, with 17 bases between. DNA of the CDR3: TGTGCCAGCTCACCAAGGGCCCAGGGCGGAAATAGCAATCAGCCCCAGCATTTT. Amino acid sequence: CASSPRAQGGNSNQPQHF.

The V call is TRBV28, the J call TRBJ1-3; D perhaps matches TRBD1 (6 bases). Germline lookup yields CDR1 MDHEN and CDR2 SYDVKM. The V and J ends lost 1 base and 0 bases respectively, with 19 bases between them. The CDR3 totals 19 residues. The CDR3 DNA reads TGTGCCAGCAGTTTATTCCTGACAGGACGCAAAAGCTCTGGAAACACCATATATTTT. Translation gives CASSLFLTGRKSSGNTIYF. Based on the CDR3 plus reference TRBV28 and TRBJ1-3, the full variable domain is DVKVTQSSRYLVKRTGEKVFLECVQDMDHENMFWYRQDPGLGLRLIYFSYDVKMKEKGDIPEGYSVSREKKERFSLILESASTNQTSMYLCASSLFLTGRKSSGNTIYFGEGSWLTVV.

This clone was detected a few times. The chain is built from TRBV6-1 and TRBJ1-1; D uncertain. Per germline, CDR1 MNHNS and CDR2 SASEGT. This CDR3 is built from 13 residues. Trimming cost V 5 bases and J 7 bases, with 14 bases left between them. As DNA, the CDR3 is TGTGCCAGCAGTCCGGAGGCGGTGGTTGAAGCTTTCTTT. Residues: CASSPEAVVEAFF.